This T cell receptor (beta chain) was identified in a study of CD4 and CD8 cells across lung adenocarcinoma regions. Samples came from patients with localized non-small cell lung adenocarcinoma. V lost 2 bases, J lost 8 bases, and 10 bases stayed unmatched. This CDR3 region has 16 residues. Germline values: CDR1 MRHNA, CDR2 SNTAGT. From the PCR reads, TCRdb called clonotypes with MiXCR, one entry per CDR3 protein. The data contain around 10,000 distinct CDR3 sequences, 35% to 60% of them singletons. This clonotype was picked up many times. The chain combines TRBV6-4 with TRBJ2-1; 9 bases fit TRBD2. The sequence came from a male donor with lung adenocarcinoma. The CD4 and CD8 labels of this study may be unreliable. Material: CD8+ T cells from the margin of a lung tumor. The CDR3 DNA follows: TGTGCCAGCAGTGACGCGGGAGGGTCGAGTCACCATGAGCAGTTCTTC. Amino acids: CASSDAGGSSHHEQFF.